Following are 23 T cell receptor beta chains from one sample sequenced in a study of T cells in Graves' hyperthyroidism and ophthalmopathy. Amplification yielded TCR beta CDR3 regions, with RNA transcripts as the source. Initially, a first-round RT-PCR of the TCR CDR3 employed the HTBI primer set. Each CDR3 protein gets one entry after TCRdb re-called the multiplex PCR reads with MiXCR. The data contain about 560,000 distinct CDR3 sequences, 16% of them singletons. Sequenced sample: blood. Receptor source: a woman aged 18-29 years with Graves' hyperthyroidism.

This clonotype was found many times. The chain couples TRBV12-3 or TRBV12-4 to TRBJ2-3; 8 nucleotides match TRBD2. This CDR3 comprises 15 residues. V gave up 4 bases and J gave up 1 base; unmatched junction bases: 4. CDR3 nucleotides: TGTGCCAGCAGTTACGCGGGGGGACGCACAGATACGCAGTATTTT. This encodes CASSYAGGRTDTQYF.

This clonotype was detected many times. The chain combines TRBV7-9 with TRBJ2-3; no reliable D call. CDR1 and CDR2 (germline): SEHNR, FQNEAQ (reference sequence). The germline V and J ends were trimmed by 3 bases and 0 bases, with 4 bases remaining between them. The CDR3 runs 13 residues. CDR3 amino acids: CASSLASTDTQYF. The CDR3 bases are TGTGCCAGCAGCTTGGCTAGCACAGATACGCAGTATTTT.

The rearrangement uses TRBV29-1 and TRBJ1-3, with D uncertain. With 1 base removed from V and 2 bases from J, the gap between germline ends came to 18 bases. Looked up from germline, CDR1 is SQVTM and CDR2 is ANQGSEA. CDR3 length equals 17 residues. CDR3 loop: CSVEVDSQLPPGNTIYF. For the CDR3, the DNA is TGCAGCGTTGAAGTAGACTCTCAGCTCCCGCCTGGAAACACCATATATTTT. The variable domain in full, completed from reference TRBV29-1 and TRBJ1-3, reads SAVISQKPSRDICQRGTSLTIQCQVDSQVTMMFWYRQQPGQSLTLIATANQGSEATYESGFVIDKFPISRPNLTFSTLTVSNMSPEDSSIYLCSVEVDSQLPPGNTIYFGEGSWLTVV.

This rearrangement joins TRBV6-4 to TRBJ2-3; TRBD2 agrees at 16 bases. The CDR3 is 17 amino acids. CDR1 and CDR2 (germline): MRHNA, SNTAGT. The trim removed 4 bases at V and 3 bases at J, leaving 4 bases unmatched. DNA for the CDR3: TGTGCCAGCAGTGGGGGACTAGCGGGGGGGGATACAGATACGCAGTATTTT. Translation gives CASSGGLAGGDTDTQYF.

This chain connects TRBV19 to TRBJ2-1, with D possibly TRBD2 on 5 matching bases. V was clipped by 3 bases and J by 7 bases, with 13 bases between them. The CDR3 has 14 amino acids. Germline values: CDR1 LNHDA, CDR2 SQIVND (reference sequence). The CDR3 bases are TGTGCCAGTAGTATTCGTGGGAGCGGAAATGAGCAGTTCTTC. Protein product: CASSIRGSGNEQFF.

This chain uses TRBV14 with TRBJ1-1; no clear D. This CDR3 spans 13 amino acids. Per germline, CDR1 SGHDN and CDR2 FVKESK. Trimming pared 4 bases from V and 0 bases from J, leaving 6 bases between. The CDR3 here is CASSRRMNTEAFF. The CDR3 DNA follows: TGTGCCAGCAGCCGTAGGATGAACACTGAAGCTTTCTTT.

This clonotype was seen only a few times. This chain uses TRBV10-3 with TRBJ2-2, with unresolved D. The CDR3 runs to 15 residues. CDR1 is ENHRY, CDR2 SYGVKD, per germline. V was cut by 6 bases and J by 4 bases, with 15 bases left in between. CDR3 protein: CAIRADSDRTGELFF. The CDR3 nucleotides read TGTGCCATCAGGGCGGATTCGGACCGCACCGGGGAGCTGTTTTTT.

This clonotype showed up just a few times. The chain's CDR3 is CASSFGTTTYNEQFF. The DNA of the CDR3 is TGCGCCAGCAGCTTCGGGACTACGACCTACAATGAGCAGTTCTTC. V and J are TRBV5-1 and TRBJ2-1; 7 bases map to TRBD2. The trim removed 2 bases at V and 2 bases at J, leaving 4 bases unmatched. CDR1 is SGHRS, CDR2 YFSETQ, per germline. The CDR3 sequence is 15 residues long.

The chain links TRBV9 to TRBJ2-6; D remains ambiguous. Per the germline V gene, CDR1 is SGDLS and CDR2 is YYNGEE. Deletions cut 2 bases from V and 3 bases from J, with 6 bases between. The CDR3 totals 14 residues. CDR3 sequence: CASSVGFGANVLTF. CDR3 nucleotide sequence: TGTGCCAGCAGCGTTGGTTTTGGGGCCAACGTCCTGACTTTC.

This clonotype was observed at least ten times. This rearrangement joins TRBV5-5 to TRBJ1-1; 8 bases are shared with TRBD1. CDR3 size: 17 residues. Germline CDR1 reads SGHKS; CDR2 reads YYEKEE (reference sequence). V was pared by 0 bases and J by 0 bases, with 7 bases of the junction left unmatched. CDR3 amino acids: CASSLGQGAGMNTEAFF. Here the CDR3 DNA reads TGTGCCAGCAGCTTGGGTCAGGGGGCAGGAATGAACACTGAAGCTTTCTTT.

Comments on this clonotype: This may stem from a read error, because a much larger clone lies one nucleotide away. The gene calls are TRBV7-9 and TRBJ1-1; D ambiguous. The CDR3 has 11 residues. Germline CDR1 and CDR2: SEHNR and FQNEAQ (reference sequence). Here the CDR3 DNA reads TGTGCCAGCAGCCCCGGGGTGAAAGCTTCCTTT. The encoded protein is CASSPGVKASF. The whole variable domain, filled in from reference TRBV7-9 and TRBJ1-1, reads DTGVSQNPRHKITKRGQNVTFRCDPISEHNRLYWYRQTLGQGPEFLTYFQNEAQLEKSRLLSDRFSAERPKGSFSTLEIQRTEQGDSAMYLCASSPGVKASFGQGTRLTVV.

The V and J genes are TRBV5-1 and TRBJ2-3; 7 nucleotides agree with TRBD2. Germline CDR1 reads SGHRS; CDR2 reads YFSETQ. The CDR3 is made up of 12 amino acids. V gave up 10 bases and J gave up 2 bases; unmatched junction bases: 4. The CDR3 DNA follows: TGCGCCGGACGGGGGGACACAGATACGCAGTATTTT. This sequence encodes CAGRGDTDTQYF.

This clonotype was recorded many times. J is TRBJ2-1 and V is TRBV11-2, with D tentatively TRBD2 (5 bases). Germline CDR1 and CDR2: SGHAT and FQNNGV. The V gene lost 7 bases and the J gene lost 1 base, with 17 bases spanning the gap. CDR3 length: 16 amino acids. Here the CDR3 reads CASTPPGLASYNEQFF. CDR3 nucleotide sequence: TGTGCCAGCACCCCGCCGGGCCTAGCTTCCTACAATGAGCAGTTCTTC. Combining the CDR3 with reference TRBV11-2 and TRBJ2-1 gives the whole variable domain EAGVAQSPRYKIIEKRQSVAFWCNPISGHATLYWYQQILGQGPKLLIQFQNNGVVDDSQLPKDRFSAERLKGVDSTLKIQPAKLEDSAVYLCASTPPGLASYNEQFFGPGTRLTVL.

The chain joins TRBV28 to TRBJ2-1; D remains ambiguous. Trimming removed 6 bases at V and 7 bases at J, with 10 bases between. This CDR3 has 12 amino acids. Germline assignment: CDR1 MDHEN and CDR2 SYDVKM. CDR3 loop: CASSGPGNEQFF. The CDR3, as DNA: TGTGCCAGCAGCGGGCCGGGTAATGAGCAGTTCTTC.

This clonotype was counted at least ten times. The chain couples TRBV7-2 to TRBJ2-3, with 10 bases lining up with TRBD2. Germline values: CDR1 SGHTA, CDR2 FQGNSA. With V trimmed by 5 bases and J by 2 bases, 10 bases remained unmatched. The CDR3 length is 17 residues. The CDR3 DNA is TGTGCCAGCAGCCTGGGAGCTAGCGGGGGTCTCACAGATACGCAGTATTTT. It specifies CASSLGASGGLTDTQYF. Full variable domain (rest looked up from reference TRBV7-2 and TRBJ2-3): GAGVSQSPSNKVTEKGKDVELRCDPISGHTALYWYRQSLGQGLEFLIYFQGNSAPDKSGLPSDRFSAERTGGSVSTLTIQRTQQEDSAVYLCASSLGASGGLTDTQYFGPGTRLTVL.

This clonotype was seen many times. The gene calls are TRBV20-1 and TRBJ2-1, with D tentatively TRBD2 (5 bases). Trimming left V 3 bases short and J 7 bases short, with 19 bases between. Per the germline V gene, CDR1 is DFQATT and CDR2 is SNEGSKA (reference sequence). The CDR3 extends over 15 amino acids. The DNA of the CDR3 is TGCAGTGCTAGCATTGCGGGCCTTACCCTGAATGAGCAGTTCTTC. Translating gives CSASIAGLTLNEQFF.

This clonotype was found a few times. The J gene is TRBJ1-2, the V gene TRBV19; 7 bases match TRBD1. Germline trimming cut 8 bases from V and 6 bases from J; bases unmatched to any gene: 9. The CDR3 is made up of 13 amino acids. The germline V gene encodes CDR1 LNHDA and CDR2 SQIVND (reference sequence). The CDR3 is CASRGRTGDGYTF. CDR3 DNA sequence: TGTGCCAGTCGGGGGAGGACAGGCGATGGCTACACCTTC.

Note on this clonotype: This may arise from a read error, as a much more abundant clone is one base away. The J gene is TRBJ2-5, the V gene TRBV30; TRBD2 matches at 9 bases. This CDR3 comprises 15 residues. Trimming at V came to 1 base and at J to 4 bases, leaving 7 bases not matched to a gene. Germline V gives CDR1 GTSNPN, CDR2 SVGIG (reference sequence). DNA for the CDR3: TGTGCCTGGAGTGGGCACACTAGCGGGCGAGAGACCCAGTACTTC. Amino acid sequence: CAWSGHTSGRETQYF. Supplemented by reference TRBV30 and TRBJ2-5, the full variable domain reads SQTIHQWPATLVQPVGSPLSLECTVEGTSNPNLYWYRQAAGRGLQLLFYSVGIGQISSEVPQNLSASRPQDRQFILSSKKLLLSDSGFYLCAWSGHTSGRETQYFGPGTRLLVL.

V gene TRBV7-9 combines with J gene TRBJ1-5; possibly TRBD1 for D (5 bases). In germline, CDR1 is SEHNR, CDR2 FQNEAQ (reference sequence). Trimming cost V 5 bases and J 3 bases, with 11 bases left between them. The CDR3 loop spans 14 amino acids. The CDR3 bases are TGTGCCAGCAGCAGGGACGGGAACAATCAGCCCCAGCATTTT. Translated, it gives CASSRDGNNQPQHF.

The table lists this clonotype with many counts. CDR3 sequence reads: CASSGATSFLYNEQFF. In DNA form, the CDR3 reads TGTGCCAGCAGTGGGGCTACTAGTTTCCTCTACAATGAGCAGTTCTTC. This chain uses TRBV28 with TRBJ2-1; D possibly uses TRBD1 or TRBD2 (5 bases each). This CDR3 is built from 16 residues. Trimming shortened V by 5 bases and J by 3 bases, and 17 bases separated the two germline ends. Per the germline V gene, CDR1 is MDHEN and CDR2 is SYDVKM.

The rearrangement links TRBV29-1 to TRBJ2-3; D unclear. This CDR3 has 14 residues. Looked up from germline, CDR1 is SQVTM and CDR2 is ANQGSEA. The V and J ends lost 5 bases and 6 bases respectively, with 18 bases between them. The CDR3 loop reads CSVFSRRRIDTQYF. The CDR3 DNA reads as TGCAGCGTTTTCTCCAGGCGGCGCATTGATACGCAGTATTTT.

This clonotype occurred many times. This chain's CDR3 is CASSSQDVGGYTF. The CDR3 DNA sequence: TGTGCCAGCAGTTCTCAGGATGTGGGTGGCTACACCTTC. The chain couples TRBV28 to TRBJ1-2; D gene uncertain. Deletions cut 4 bases from V and 7 bases from J, with 13 bases between. CDR3 length: 13 residues. CDR1 is MDHEN, CDR2 SYDVKM, per germline.

This clonotype was seen more than once but under ten times. The chain employs TRBV12-3 or TRBV12-4 and TRBJ2-5, with 10 bases matching TRBD2. This CDR3 has 17 amino acids. V was clipped by 4 bases and J by 3 bases; unmatched bases: 11. This chain's CDR3 is CASSSLLTSGYKETQYF. CDR3 in DNA: TGTGCCAGCAGTTCCCTCTTGACTAGCGGGTATAAAGAGACCCAGTACTTC.